The entry below describes one T cell receptor (beta chain). The Seattle site enrolled patients during active infection and followed them longitudinally. As handled by the study authors: Amplification from reference gene primers served as the basis for estimated nucleated cell counts. Produced via immunoSEQ multiplex PCR; TCRdb's table is partial and in-frame only. V and J calls and clone size are those listed in that table; D and trimming were worked out from the DNA. The table lists about 200,000 clones, about 84% of them singletons, with 7.8% in the top ten. The CDR3 is 16 amino acids. Germline V gives CDR1 LNHDA, CDR2 SQIVND (reference sequence). Trimming removed 5 bases at V and 0 bases at J, with 11 bases between. This entry belongs to a study of blood T cell repertoires in COVID-19. Study in general: Acute and convalescent COVID-19 samples came from the United States, Italy and Spain.

This TCR was sampled from a woman of 80 years or more with COVID-19, enrolled during active disease. The sample was peripheral blood. This chain joins TRBV19 and TRBJ1-6; perhaps TRBD1 as D (6 bases). CDR3 sequence (DNA): TGTGCCAGTAGTGACAGGACGAGCTCCTATAATTCACCCCTCCACTTT. Translating it yields CASSDRTSSYNSPLHF.